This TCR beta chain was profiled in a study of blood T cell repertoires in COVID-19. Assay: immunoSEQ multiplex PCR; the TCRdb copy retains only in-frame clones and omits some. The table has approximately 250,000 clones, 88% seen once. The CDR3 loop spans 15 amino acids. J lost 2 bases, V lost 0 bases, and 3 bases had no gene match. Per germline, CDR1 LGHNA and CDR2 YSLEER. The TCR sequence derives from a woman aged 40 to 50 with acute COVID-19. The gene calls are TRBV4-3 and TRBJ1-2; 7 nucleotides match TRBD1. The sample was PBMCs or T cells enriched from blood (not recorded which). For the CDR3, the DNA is TGCGCCAGCAGCCAAGAAACAGGGGCCAACTATGGCTACACCTTC. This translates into CASSQETGANYGYTF.